These T cell receptor beta chains were read from a single sample in a study of identical twins. From the 5' RACE reads, TCRdb called clonotypes with MiXCR, one entry per CDR3 protein. The repertoire includes about 200,000 distinct CDR3 sequences, under 10% of them detected once, and roughly 2% sits in the top ten. The data were also submitted as part of a second study, on yellow fever vaccine responses in identical twins.

Material for sequencing was memory (CD45RO+) T cells sorted from blood. Source of these receptors: a woman aged 18-29 years in good health. Each CDR3 is given with its conserved first and last residue. The D gene is left open where the match is weak. Size tells how often a clone was seen (once, few, many) or the class of an expanded clone, and some rows leave it out.

clone_size	d_call	v_call	j_call	cdr3_aa	cdr3_nt
many	TRBD2	TRBV10-1	TRBJ2-1	CASSESGLAGGRNNEQFF	TGCGCCAGCAGTGAGTCGGGACTAGCGGGAGGTCGAAACAATGAGCAGTTCTTC
few	NA	TRBV6-1	TRBJ2-2	CASSRDIQGIVSGELFF	TGTGCCAGCAGCCGGGACATCCAGGGGATAGTTTCCGGGGAGCTGTTTTTT
few	TRBD1	TRBV13	TRBJ2-7	CASSYRDRGLEQYF	TGTGCCAGCAGCTACCGGGACAGGGGTCTCGAGCAGTACTTC
few	NA	TRBV5-1	TRBJ2-1	CASSLAIASGEQFF	TGCGCCAGCAGCTTGGCCATCGCCTCGGGTGAGCAGTTCTTC
many	NA	TRBV12-3/TRBV12-4	TRBJ2-2	CASSFSQVANTGELFF	TGTGCCAGCAGTTTCTCACAGGTTGCTAACACCGGGGAGCTGTTTTTT
NA	NA	TRBV5-4	TRBJ1-4	CASSRGGQRGEKLFF	TGTGCCAGCAGCCGGGGGGGGCAGAGGGGTGAAAAACTGTTTTTT
few	NA	TRBV28	TRBJ2-4	CASRGTLAKNIQYF	TGTGCCAGCAGGGGGACTCTAGCCAAAAACATTCAGTACTTC
many	TRBD1	TRBV2	TRBJ2-2	CASIPLTGDRAGELFF	TGTGCCAGCATACCCTTGACAGGGGATCGAGCCGGGGAGCTGTTTTTT
NA	NA	TRBV20-1	TRBJ1-5	CSAPWGSNQPQHF	TGCAGTGCACCGTGGGGTAGCAATCAGCCCCAGCATTTT
many	TRBD2	TRBV20-1	TRBJ2-4	CSAPRTAGVFGNIQYF	TGCAGTGCTCCGAGGACAGCGGGAGTTTTCGGAAACATTCAGTACTTC
many	TRBD1	TRBV5-1	TRBJ2-7	CASSTGDSVHEQYF	TGCGCCAGCAGCACAGGGGATTCGGTCCACGAGCAGTACTTC
NA	TRBD2	TRBV9	TRBJ2-1	CASSVGLAGGPGEQFF	TGTGCCAGCAGCGTAGGACTCGCGGGGGGGCCTGGTGAGCAGTTCTTC
NA	NA	TRBV14	TRBJ2-2	CASSQVSANTGELFF	TGTGCCAGCAGCCAAGTCTCCGCGAACACCGGGGAGCTGTTTTTT
few	NA	TRBV4-2	TRBJ2-7	CASSQEGLSYYEQYF	TGTGCCAGCAGCCAAGAGGGACTGAGCTACTACGAGCAGTACTTC
many	TRBD1	TRBV28	TRBJ2-7	CASSNRAPGTGSHEQYF	TGTGCCAGCAGTAACCGGGCACCCGGGACAGGGTCCCACGAGCAGTACTTC
many	TRBD2	TRBV12-3/TRBV12-4	TRBJ2-1	CASGLAGVENEQFF	TGTGCCAGCGGACTAGCGGGAGTTGAAAATGAGCAGTTCTTC
NA	TRBD2	TRBV11-2	TRBJ2-1	CASSLDVASGRVSYNEQFF	TGTGCCAGCAGCTTAGATGTTGCCAGCGGGAGGGTCTCCTACAATGAGCAGTTCTTC
NA	TRBD1	TRBV9	TRBJ2-7	CASSAPLRGTGLSEQYF	TGTGCCAGCAGCGCCCCCCTTAGGGGGACAGGGCTGAGCGAGCAGTACTTC
NA	NA	TRBV6-2/TRBV6-3	TRBJ2-1	CASSYDNGGPSNEQFF	TGTGCCAGCAGTTACGATAATGGAGGGCCGAGCAATGAGCAGTTCTTC
NA	TRBD1	TRBV12-3/TRBV12-4	TRBJ1-1	CASSLGQDTEAFF	TGTGCCAGCAGCTTAGGACAGGACACTGAAGCTTTCTTT
few	NA	TRBV7-2	TRBJ1-2	CASSLSRDARGGYTF	TGTGCCAGCAGCTTATCCCGGGACGCCAGGGGTGGCTACACCTTC
NA	NA	TRBV19	TRBJ2-4	CASSPRAALAKNIQYF	TGTGCCAGTAGTCCTCGTGCAGCACTAGCCAAAAACATTCAGTACTTC
many	NA	TRBV7-3	TRBJ2-7	CASSKRASPSYEQYF	TGTGCCAGCAGCAAAAGGGCCTCCCCCTCCTACGAGCAGTACTTC
NA	NA	TRBV7-2	TRBJ1-2	CASSSAGARAYGYTF	TGTGCCAGCAGCTCGGCCGGGGCTCGAGCCTATGGCTACACCTTC
NA	NA	TRBV5-3	TRBJ2-5	CAMSAGLLETQYF	TGTGCCATGAGCGCCGGGCTCCTAGAGACCCAGTACTTC
many	TRBD1	TRBV3-1	TRBJ1-4	CASRPDRAPGEKLFF	TGTGCCAGCAGACCCGACAGGGCGCCGGGCGAAAAACTGTTTTTT
NA	TRBD1	TRBV6-4	TRBJ2-2	CASSGDSHTGELFF	TGTGCCAGCAGTGGGGACAGTCACACCGGGGAGCTGTTTTTT
few	TRBD2	TRBV5-1	TRBJ2-2	CASSRTTSDDTGELFF	TGCGCCAGCAGCCGTACGACTAGCGATGACACCGGGGAGCTGTTTTTT
few	NA	TRBV6-1	TRBJ2-7	CASSERATRPYEQYF	TGTGCCAGCAGCGAAAGGGCCACCCGGCCCTACGAGCAGTACTTC
few	TRBD2	TRBV5-1	TRBJ2-2	CASRPDAPGTKNTGELFF	TGCGCCAGCAGGCCCGACGCCCCCGGGACTAAAAACACCGGGGAGCTGTTTTTT
many	NA	TRBV7-2	TRBJ2-1	CASSLAPGILDEQFF	TGTGCCAGCAGCTTAGCGCCTGGTATCCTGGATGAGCAGTTCTTC
few	TRBD2	TRBV6-5	TRBJ2-1	CASSSPGLAGNYNEQFF	TGTGCCAGCAGTTCCCCCGGACTAGCGGGAAACTACAATGAGCAGTTCTTC
many	TRBD2	TRBV4-3	TRBJ2-1	CASSQEGSSGNEQFF	TGCGCCAGCAGCCAAGAGGGATCTAGCGGGAATGAGCAGTTCTTC
few	TRBD2	TRBV7-9	TRBJ2-1	CASRVLVGREGQDEQFF	TGTGCCAGCAGAGTTTTGGTTGGGCGGGAGGGCCAGGATGAGCAGTTCTTC
many	TRBD2	TRBV20-1	TRBJ2-3	CSARKTSSSTDTQYF	TGCAGTGCTCGGAAGACTAGCAGTAGCACAGATACGCAGTATTTT
few	TRBD1	TRBV4-1	TRBJ2-1	CASSQGDSYNEQFF	TGCGCCAGCAGCCAAGGGGACAGTTACAATGAGCAGTTCTTC
few	TRBD1	TRBV12-3/TRBV12-4	TRBJ1-4	CASSPDRVGKLFF	TGTGCCAGCAGTCCGGACAGGGTGGGAAAACTGTTTTTT
many	TRBD1	TRBV4-2	TRBJ1-1	CASSQENRGGTEAFF	TGTGCCAGCAGCCAGGAGAACAGGGGGGGTACTGAAGCTTTCTTT
NA	NA	TRBV3-1	TRBJ2-3	CASSQGWGGGDTQYF	TGTGCCAGCAGCCAAGGCTGGGGTGGTGGAGATACGCAGTATTTT
NA	TRBD2	TRBV11-2	TRBJ2-4	CASSLRGDGGSARNIQYF	TGTGCCAGCAGCTTAAGGGGAGATGGCGGGAGTGCGAGGAACATTCAGTACTTC